The 12 T cell receptor beta chains in this list originate from one sample, sequenced in a study of CD8 T cells in Susac syndrome (dated by TCRdb to between 2018 and 2021). The library was built by means of the immunoSEQ multiplex PCR assay. RNA was extracted using the RNeasy kit, and about 0.5 to 1 ug of the RNA was reverse transcribed with random hexamers. TCRdb reprocessing: public reads trimmed at Q25 with fastp, clones called with MiXCR, in-frame beta chains kept. Entries are consolidated by CDR3 protein sequence, retaining the most common genes and DNA. Present in this sample are a few hundred thousand distinct CDR3 sequences, around 93% of which were seen just once. The ten largest make up approximately 0.15% of the sample. Input material: CD4+ T cells from PBMCs. These receptors were obtained from a human donor with Susac syndrome.

CDR3 DNA sequence: TGTGCCTGGAGTCCGGAACCTCGCTATGGCTACACCTTC. It encodes CAWSPEPRYGYTF. The genes are TRBV30 and TRBJ1-2, with no clear D. V gave up 2 bases and J gave up 4 bases, with 11 bases separating them. The germline V gene encodes CDR1 GTSNPN and CDR2 SVGIG (reference sequence). This CDR3 contains 13 residues.

The chain couples TRBV7-2 to TRBJ2-3, with TRBD2 matching over 8 bases. The CDR3 has 13 amino acids. Germline CDR1 SGHTA, CDR2 FQGNSA. Germline trimming cut 4 bases from V and 6 bases from J; bases unmatched to any gene: 3. The CDR3 is CASSSSGGDTQYF. The CDR3 bases are TGTGCCAGCAGCTCTTCGGGGGGGGATACGCAGTATTTT.

V is TRBV20-1 and J is TRBJ1-5; TRBD1 is a possible D gene (5 bases). The CDR3 runs 17 residues. Germline lookup yields CDR1 DFQATT and CDR2 SNEGSKA (reference sequence). Trimming cost V 5 bases and J 7 bases, with 27 bases left between them. The CDR3 coding sequence is TGCAGTGCTCAAGGGAGGGACCCGACGCAAACCGGGCAGCCCCAGCATTTT. Its protein is CSAQGRDPTQTGQPQHF.

This clonotype was seen only a few times. This chain connects TRBV5-4 to TRBJ1-1; TRBD1 matches at 8 bases. CDR3 size: 15 residues. J lost 0 bases, V lost 0 bases, and 1 base had no gene match. CDR1 is SGHNT, CDR2 YYREEE, per germline (reference sequence). For the CDR3, the DNA is TGTGCCAGCAGCTTGGGACAGGGGATGAACACTGAAGCTTTCTTT. Amino acid sequence: CASSLGQGMNTEAFF. The variable domain in full, with the rest retrieved from reference TRBV5-4 and TRBJ1-1, is ETGVTQSPTHLIKTRGQQVTLRCSSQSGHNTVSWYQQALGQGPQFIFQYYREEENGRGNFPPRFSGLQFPNYSSELNVNALELDDSALYLCASSLGQGMNTEAFFGQGTRLTVV.

The J gene is TRBJ2-3, the V gene TRBV7-2, with TRBD2 matching over 8 bases. Germline V lookup: CDR1 SGHTA, CDR2 FQGNSA. Trimming removed 4 bases from V and 4 bases from J; junction bases left unmatched: 7. This CDR3 spans 15 amino acids. CDR3 in amino acids: CASSSGLETADTQYF. Here the CDR3 DNA reads TGTGCCAGCAGCTCGGGACTAGAAACCGCAGATACGCAGTATTTT.

The chain uses TRBV4-3 and TRBJ1-3; 7 nucleotides agree with TRBD1. J gave up 2 bases and V 2 bases, and 3 bases lay outside the gene matches. CDR3 length equals 15 residues. Per germline, CDR1 LGHNA and CDR2 YSLEER. The CDR3 DNA reads TGCGCCAGCAGCCAAACAGGGGTAGCTGGAAACACCATATATTTT. Its translation: CASSQTGVAGNTIYF.

The V call is TRBV28, the J call TRBJ1-5; D gene ambiguous. CDR1 is MDHEN, CDR2 SYDVKM, per germline. Trimming stripped 8 bases from V and 3 bases from J, with 11 bases between. The CDR3 length is 13 residues. The CDR3 DNA is TGTGCCAGCCAACAATCCTACAATCAGCCCCAGCATTTT. Amino acids: CASQQSYNQPQHF.

Here the CDR3 reads CATSDPSPGTGVDYEQYF. The DNA for the CDR3 is TGTGCCACCAGTGATCCAAGTCCCGGGACAGGGGTCGACTACGAGCAGTACTTC. The genes are TRBV24-1 and TRBJ2-7; the match to TRBD1 covers 10 bases. The germline gives CDR1 KGHDR, CDR2 SFDVKD. The CDR3 has 18 amino acids. The V and J ends lost 3 bases and 3 bases, in that order; junction bases with no gene match: 13.

The V gene is TRBV29-1, the J gene TRBJ1-5; no clear D gene. CDR3 length: 12 residues. Germline CDR1 is SQVTM and CDR2 is ANQGSEA. With 6 bases removed from V and 4 bases from J, the gap between germline ends came to 10 bases. The CDR3 region has the DNA TGCAGCGTCGCAACGACTAATCAGCCCCAGCATTTT. Translated: CSVATTNQPQHF.

For the CDR3, the DNA is TGTGCCTGGGGAGATCAAGGCATTCAGTACTTC. This encodes CAWGDQGIQYF. The V and J genes are TRBV30 and TRBJ2-4; D gene unclear. Trimming removed 5 bases at V and 9 bases at J, with 11 bases between. The CDR3 is made up of 11 amino acids. Germline CDR1 GTSNPN, CDR2 SVGIG (reference sequence).

The genes are TRBV30 and TRBJ1-1, with D perhaps matching TRBD1 (5 bases). V was clipped by 0 bases and J by 5 bases, with 13 bases between them. Germline CDR1 reads GTSNPN; CDR2 reads SVGIG (reference sequence). This CDR3 has 14 residues. CDR3 in DNA: TGTGCCTGGAGTGTAGGAGGGGCCGAGACTGAAGCTTTCTTT. Its translation is CAWSVGGAETEAFF.

The chain employs TRBV27 and TRBJ1-2, with TRBD1 as a possible D gene (6 bases). The germline V gene has CDR1 MNHEY and CDR2 SMNVEV (reference sequence). The CDR3 spans 19 residues. V lost 1 base to trimming and J lost 7 bases, with 28 bases between them. CDR3: CASSLYGIAGADGQTGYTF. The DNA of the CDR3 is TGTGCCAGCAGTTTATATGGGATAGCGGGGGCCGACGGTCAGACTGGCTACACCTTC.